The clone carrying this T cell receptor (beta chain) showed up many times. The antigen is undetermined. The CDR3 runs to 14 residues. The V end lost 5 bases, the J end lost 0 bases, and 10 bases lay between the germline ends. The germline CDR1 and CDR2 sequences are SGHRS and YFSETQ. The entry originates in a study of T cells in Graves' hyperthyroidism and ophthalmopathy. Whole-study findings and limits: Model predictions of ophthalmopathy came a median roughly 6.4 months before onset.

Amplification targeted TCR beta CDR3 regions from RNA transcripts. The HTBI primer set drove a first-round RT-PCR of the TCR CDR3. TCRdb reprocessed the multiplex PCR reads via MiXCR and lists one record per CDR3 protein. Among about 400,000 distinct CDR3 sequences listed, over 13% were seen once. The TCR was taken from a man over 45 with Graves' ophthalmopathy. Sequencing used blood. The chain uses TRBV5-1 and TRBJ2-3, with D perhaps matching TRBD1 or TRBD2 (5 bases each). In nucleotides, the CDR3 is TGCGCCAGCAGGCCGGGACCAAGCACAGATACGCAGTATTTT. As protein: CASRPGPSTDTQYF.